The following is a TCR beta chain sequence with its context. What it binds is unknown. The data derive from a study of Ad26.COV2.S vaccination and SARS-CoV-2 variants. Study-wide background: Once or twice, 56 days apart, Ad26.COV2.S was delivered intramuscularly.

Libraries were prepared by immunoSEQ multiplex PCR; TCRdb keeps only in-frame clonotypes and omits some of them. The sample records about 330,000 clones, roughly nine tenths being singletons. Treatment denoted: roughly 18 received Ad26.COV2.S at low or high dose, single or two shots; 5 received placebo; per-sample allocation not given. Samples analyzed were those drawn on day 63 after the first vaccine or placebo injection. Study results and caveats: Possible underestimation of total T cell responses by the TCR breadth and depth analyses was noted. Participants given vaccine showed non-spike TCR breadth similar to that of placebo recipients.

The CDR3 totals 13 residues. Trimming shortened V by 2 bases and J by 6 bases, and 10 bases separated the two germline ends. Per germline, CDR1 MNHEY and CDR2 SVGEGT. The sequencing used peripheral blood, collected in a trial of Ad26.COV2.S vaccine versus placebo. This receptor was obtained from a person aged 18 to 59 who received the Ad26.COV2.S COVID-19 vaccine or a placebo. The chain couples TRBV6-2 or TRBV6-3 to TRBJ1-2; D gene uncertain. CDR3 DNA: TGTGCCAGCAGTTACCCAGGACTGGATGGCTACACCTTC. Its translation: CASSYPGLDGYTF.